This T cell receptor (beta chain) is drawn from a study of shared clonotypes between healthy human individuals. Germline CDR1 reads MDHEN; CDR2 reads SYDVKM. J gave up 4 bases and V 4 bases, and 1 base lay outside the gene matches. The CDR3 consists of 14 residues. This clone was observed once. Other DNA sequences in the same sample also yield this CDR3. Every subset had its genomic DNA shared out evenly among several immunoSEQ plates. Only in-frame clones appear in the TCRdb table, and some are missing; sequencing was by immunoSEQ multiplex PCR. The profile shows roughly 720,000 clones, about nine tenths of them singletons.

The sequence was obtained from a man aged 18 to 30 in good health. Some clones in this sample may be carry-over from other donors' samples. Sample: memory CD8+ T cells from PBMCs. Subset here: CD45RO+ cells pooled with CCR7-negative TemRA cells. V gene TRBV28 combines with J gene TRBJ1-5; 10 bases fit TRBD1. For the CDR3, the DNA is TGTGCCAGCAGTTCGGGACAGGGGAATCAGCCCCAGCATTTT. Translation gives CASSSGQGNQPQHF.